What follows describes a single TCR beta chain. The germline gives CDR1 MNHNY, CDR2 SVGAGI (reference sequence). The CDR3 is 12 residues long. V lost 5 bases and J lost 2, with 5 bases in between. This sample is part of a study of blood T cell repertoires in COVID-19. Study-level background: COVID-19 samples, acute and convalescent, were from the United States, Italy and Spain. Sources were T cells, B-cell-depleted T cells, or PBMCs; the material itself was cDNA or gDNA.

In the authors' workflow: Amplifying reference gene primers gave estimates of nucleated cell counts. Sequencing was performed with immunoSEQ multiplex PCR; in TCRdb, only in-frame clones are kept and a portion is missing. That table gives V, J and clone size, and the DNA gave D and trimming. The table includes around 300,000 clones, less than 90% detected once. The source is a human donor in a cohort sampled during active COVID-19. What was sequenced was peripheral blood. The chain is built from TRBV6-6 and TRBJ2-3, with unresolved D. CDR3 protein: CASSAYTDTQYF. The CDR3 DNA reads TGTGCCAGCAGTGCCTACACAGATACGCAGTATTTT.